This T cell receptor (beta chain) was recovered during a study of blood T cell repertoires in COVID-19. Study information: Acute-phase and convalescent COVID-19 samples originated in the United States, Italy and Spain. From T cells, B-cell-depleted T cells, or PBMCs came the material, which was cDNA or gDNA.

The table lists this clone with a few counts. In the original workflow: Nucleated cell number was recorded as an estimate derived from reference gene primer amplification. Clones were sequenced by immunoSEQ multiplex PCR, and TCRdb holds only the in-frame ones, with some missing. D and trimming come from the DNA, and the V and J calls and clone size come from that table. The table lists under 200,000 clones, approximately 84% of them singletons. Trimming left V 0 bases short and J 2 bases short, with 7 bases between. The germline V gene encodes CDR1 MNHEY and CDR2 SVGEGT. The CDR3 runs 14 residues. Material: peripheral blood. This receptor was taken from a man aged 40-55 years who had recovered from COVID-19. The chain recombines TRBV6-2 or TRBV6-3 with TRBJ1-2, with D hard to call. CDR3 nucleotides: TGTGCCAGCAGTTACTCCGGAGGAAACTATGGCTACACCTTC. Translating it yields CASSYSGGNYGYTF.